The TCR beta chain described here comes from a study of identical twins. Whole-study results and caveats: Models underpredicted monozygotic twin sharing of out-of-frame TCR alpha.

With V trimmed by 0 bases and J by 7 bases, 6 bases remained unmatched. The CDR3 consists of 15 residues. In germline, CDR1 is SGHRS, CDR2 YFSETQ. TCRdb analysed the 5' RACE reads with MiXCR anew, one entry per CDR3 protein. The table records under 500,000 distinct CDR3 sequences, approximately 14% of them present only once. In its sample, this clonotype was seen a few times. Its antigen remains unidentified. This sample also appeared in a second study, on yellow fever vaccine responses in identical twins.

The TCR originated in a woman aged 18-35 years in good health. The chain joins TRBV5-1 to TRBJ2-1, with 8 bases aligning to TRBD2. The sequencing sample was made of CD4+ T cells sorted from blood. The CDR3 loop reads CASSLAGGSSNEQFF. The CDR3 coding sequence is TGCGCCAGCAGCTTGGCGGGGGGGTCATCGAATGAGCAGTTCTTC. The full variable domain, its missing parts supplied by reference TRBV5-1 and TRBJ2-1, is KAGVTQTPRYLIKTRGQQVTLSCSPISGHRSVSWYQQTPGQGLQFLFEYFSETQRNKGNFPGRFSGRQFSNSRSEMNVSTLELGDSALYLCASSLAGGSSNEQFFGPGTRLTVL.